The 8 T cell receptor beta chains reported below all come from one sample, sequenced in a study of T cell repertoires in cytomegalovirus infection. TCRdb ran MiXCR on the reads and lists one entry per CDR3 protein. The table has about 360,000 distinct CDR3 sequences, 15% to 20% seen once; the top ten hold approximately 8%. Sequencing was carried out using PBMCs. The receptors stem from a human donor in good health (CMV status not recorded). Some clones in this sample may be carry-over from other donors' samples.

The CDR3 DNA sequence: TGTGCCAGCACCACAACCGGTTGGAGGGACAGGCAGCCCCAGCATTTT. It is translated as CASTTTGWRDRQPQHF. The J gene is TRBJ1-5, the V gene TRBV6-2 or TRBV6-3, with TRBD1 identical over 8 bases. The ends lost 7 bases at V and 7 bases at J; junction bases unmatched: 15. CDR1 and CDR2 (germline): MNHEY, SVGEGT. The length of the CDR3 is 16 residues.

This clonotype was counted a few times. V gene TRBV9 combines with J gene TRBJ1-6, with 9 bases aligning to TRBD1. The junction had 4 bases not matched to a gene; V was cut back by 0 bases and J by 9 bases. The CDR3 extends over 15 amino acids. CDR1 and CDR2 (germline): SGDLS, YYNGEE. The CDR3: CASSVGVTGGSPLHF. In nucleotides, the CDR3 is TGTGCCAGCAGCGTAGGTGTGACAGGGGGTTCACCCCTCCACTTT.

In its sample, this clonotype was seen a few times. The rearrangement joins TRBV20-1 to TRBJ1-4, with D uncertain. The CDR3 totals 13 residues. Germline values: CDR1 DFQATT, CDR2 SNEGSKA (reference sequence). Trimming cost V 3 bases and J 2 bases, with 7 bases left between them. CDR3 loop: CSASGGTNEKLFF. DNA for the CDR3: TGCAGTGCTAGCGGAGGGACTAATGAAAAACTGTTTTTT.

The chain couples TRBV2 to TRBJ1-5; unclear D gene. Trimming removed 6 bases at V and 15 bases at J, with 15 bases between. Germline V gene lookup returns CDR1 SNHLY and CDR2 FYNNEI. CDR3 size: 11 residues. CDR3: CASSRDPRVHF. CDR3 nucleotide sequence: TGTGCCAGCAGCCGCGACCCTAGGGTGCATTTT.

For the CDR3, the DNA is TGTGCCACCAGCAGAGATGCCCGGGGTGAAGCTTTCTTT. This encodes CATSRDARGEAFF. V gene TRBV15 combines with J gene TRBJ1-1; D is uncertain. Germline lookup yields CDR1 LNHNV and CDR2 YYDKDF (reference sequence). The V end lost 0 bases, the J end lost 7 bases, and 9 bases lay between the germline ends. This CDR3 is built from 13 residues. Combining the CDR3 with reference TRBV15 and TRBJ1-1 gives the whole variable domain DAMVIQNPRYQVTQFGKPVTLSCSQTLNHNVMYWYQQKSSQAPKLLFHYYDKDFNNEADTPDNFQSRRPNTSFCFLDIRSPGLGDTAMYLCATSRDARGEAFFGQGTRLTVV.

This clonotype was seen many times. The chain recombines TRBV7-2 with TRBJ2-5; TRBD1 matches at 7 bases. Germline CDR1 reads SGHTA; CDR2 reads FQGNSA. Trimming removed 5 bases from V and 3 bases from J; junction bases left unmatched: 3. The CDR3 has 13 amino acids. The CDR3 loop is CASSRGQEETQYF. The CDR3 nucleotides are TGTGCCAGCAGCCGTGGACAGGAAGAGACCCAGTACTTC.

The sample holds a few counts of this clonotype. The V and J genes are TRBV6-1 and TRBJ2-1; a weak D match, TRBD1 (6 bases). Germline V gene data show CDR1 as MNHNS and CDR2 as SASEGT. CDR3 size: 14 residues. Between the trimmed V and J ends, which lost 7 bases and 5 bases, there was a span of 15 bases. CDR3 sequence (DNA): TGTGCCAGCAACAGGGAACGAGTTCACAATGAGCAGTTCTTC. This gives the protein CASNRERVHNEQFF.

This chain uses TRBV4-1 with TRBJ1-2, with D perhaps TRBD1 (6 bases). Germline V lookup: CDR1 MGHRA, CDR2 YSYEKL. The CDR3 consists of 15 residues. Trimming cost V 0 bases and J 2 bases, with 10 bases left between them. The CDR3 is CASSQDPGQNYGYTF. The DNA for the CDR3 is TGCGCCAGCAGCCAAGATCCGGGACAAAACTATGGCTACACCTTC.